Listed below are T cell receptor beta chains from one sample, sequenced in a study of blood T cell repertoires in COVID-19. Some clones are missing from TCRdb's copy, which holds only in-frame ones; the method was immunoSEQ multiplex PCR. The sample holds around 190,000 clones, 82% seen once. The sequencing input was peripheral blood. The receptors stem from a woman aged 60-75 years with COVID-19, enrolled during active disease. CDR3s include the opening cysteine and the closing phenylalanine or tryptophan. The D gene is left open where the match is weak. Clone sizes are given selectively: once, few, many, or a class where the clone is expanded.

v_gene	j_gene	abundance	d_gene	CDR3aa	CDR3nt
TRBV7-2	TRBJ2-1	NA	NA	CASRGLTGVYNEQFF	TGTGCCAGCAGGGGATTGACGGGAGTCTACAATGAGCAGTTCTTC
TRBV29-1	TRBJ2-3	NA	NA	CSADSPGADTQYF	TGCAGCGCCGATAGTCCAGGGGCAGATACGCAGTATTTT
TRBV5-6	TRBJ1-6	NA	NA	CASSRDNSPLHF	TGTGCCAGCAGCCGTGATAATTCACCCCTCCACTTT
TRBV3-1/TRBV3-2	TRBJ2-6	NA	NA	CASSLTSGANVLTF	TGTGCCAGCAGCCTTACATCTGGGGCCAACGTCCTGACTTTC
TRBV6-5	TRBJ2-3	NA	TRBD2	CASSSPAGTTDTQYF	TGTGCCAGCAGTTCCCCAGCGGGAACCACAGATACGCAGTATTTT
TRBV6-5	TRBJ1-5	NA	TRBD1	CASKGQLNQPQHF	TGTGCCAGCAAGGGACAGCTAAATCAGCCCCAGCATTTT
TRBV5-8	TRBJ2-2	few	TRBD1	CASSMTKQGTGELFF	TGTGCCAGCAGCATGACAAAACAGGGGACCGGGGAGCTGTTTTTT
TRBV14	TRBJ1-3	NA	NA	CASSQQGARGNTIYF	TGTGCCAGCAGCCAGCAGGGCGCTAGGGGAAACACCATATATTTT
TRBV28	TRBJ1-5	NA	NA	CASSLDSRSNQPQHF	TGTGCCAGCAGTTTAGACAGTAGGAGCAATCAGCCCCAGCATTTT
TRBV9	TRBJ1-4	NA	NA	CASSVRGHDNEKLFF	TGTGCCAGCAGCGTACGTGGGCATGATAACGAAAAACTGTTTTTT
TRBV28	TRBJ2-5	NA	NA	CASSITAGEETQYF	TGTGCCAGCAGTATCACGGCAGGGGAAGAGACCCAGTACTTC
TRBV4-3	TRBJ1-2	NA	NA	CASSQDGQLYGYTF	TGCGCCAGCAGCCAAGACGGACAGCTCTATGGCTACACCTTC
TRBV7-9	TRBJ2-2	NA	NA	CASGSQGNTGELFF	TGTGCCAGCGGATCCCAGGGAAACACCGGGGAGCTGTTTTTT
TRBV18	TRBJ2-7	NA	NA	CASSPRGMAEDEQYF	TGTGCCAGCTCACCACGCGGGATGGCCGAGGACGAGCAGTACTTC
TRBV28	TRBJ2-6	NA	NA	CASSFNSGANVLTF	TGTGCCAGCAGTTTTAACTCTGGGGCCAACGTCCTGACTTTC
TRBV9	TRBJ2-1	NA	TRBD1	CASTPGQGFNEQFF	TGTGCCAGCACCCCGGGACAGGGGTTCAATGAGCAGTTCTTC
TRBV5-1	TRBJ2-3	NA	TRBD1	CASSPGTAISTDTQYF	TGCGCCAGCAGCCCCGGGACAGCCATCAGCACAGATACGCAGTATTTT
TRBV9	TRBJ2-1	NA	NA	CASSVATSEQFF	TGTGCCAGCAGCGTTGCCACCAGTGAGCAGTTCTTC
TRBV25-1	TRBJ1-1	few	NA	CASSALGSFTEAFF	TGTGCCAGCAGTGCCCTTGGGAGCTTCACTGAAGCTTTCTTT
TRBV6-5	TRBJ1-6	NA	NA	CASRASGTPNSPLHF	TGTGCCAGCAGGGCTTCCGGGACACCGAATTCACCCCTCCACTTT
TRBV28	TRBJ2-7	once	TRBD2	CASSFSGSRRYEQYF	TGTGCCAGCAGTTTTAGCGGGAGTAGACGGTACGAGCAGTACTTC
TRBV27	TRBJ2-1	many	NA	CASSFRTGTKYNEQFF	TGTGCCAGCAGTTTCCGAACCGGGACAAAATACAATGAGCAGTTCTTC
TRBV10-3	TRBJ2-5	NA	NA	CAISAGIQETQYF	TGTGCCATCAGTGCCGGGATCCAAGAGACCCAGTACTTC
TRBV14	TRBJ2-1	few	NA	CASSFSSPYNEQFF	TGTGCCAGCAGCTTTTCGTCCCCCTACAATGAGCAGTTCTTC
TRBV19	TRBJ2-7	NA	TRBD1	CASKDRTTYEQYF	TGTGCCAGTAAGGACAGGACAACCTACGAGCAGTACTTC
TRBV25-1	TRBJ2-5	NA	TRBD1	CASSVLTGGEETQYF	TGTGCCAGCAGCGTATTGACAGGGGGCGAAGAGACCCAGTACTTC
TRBV28	TRBJ2-1	NA	TRBD2	CASSLIFPYSSGGYNEQFF	TGTGCCAGCAGTTTAATTTTTCCCTATTCTAGCGGGGGTTACAATGAGCAGTTCTTC
TRBV6-2/TRBV6-3	TRBJ1-5	NA	NA	CASSYPPGHQYSNQPQHF	TGTGCCAGCAGTTATCCCCCCGGACACCAGTATAGCAATCAGCCCCAGCATTTT
TRBV28	TRBJ2-6	NA	NA	CASSFLAGRGNSGANVLTF	TGTGCCAGCAGTTTTCTGGCAGGTAGGGGGAATTCTGGGGCCAACGTCCTGACTTTC
TRBV3-1/TRBV3-2	TRBJ2-3	NA	TRBD2	CASSTGRGGLADTQYF	TGTGCCAGCAGCACGGGGCGGGGGGGCCTCGCAGATACGCAGTATTTT
TRBV11-2	TRBJ1-1	NA	TRBD1	CASSLAGGEAFF	TGTGCCAGCAGCTTAGCAGGGGGTGAAGCTTTCTTT
TRBV7-9	TRBJ2-1	NA	NA	CASSLISLAEGNEQFF	TGTGCCAGCAGCTTAATTTCCTTAGCGGAGGGGAATGAGCAGTTCTTC
TRBV5-4	TRBJ2-3	NA	TRBD1	CASSFPPGQETDTQYF	TGTGCCAGCAGCTTTCCCCCGGGACAGGAAACAGATACGCAGTATTTT
TRBV7-2	TRBJ2-7	NA	NA	CASSLMGIGSYEQYF	TGTGCCAGCAGCTTAATGGGTATCGGGTCCTACGAGCAGTACTTC
TRBV29-1	TRBJ1-2	NA	NA	CSVGQGTSYYGYTF	TGCAGCGTTGGGCAGGGGACCTCTTACTATGGCTACACCTTC
TRBV9	TRBJ2-2	few	NA	CASSDRSSTGELFF	TGTGCCAGCAGCGACAGGTCGAGCACCGGGGAGCTGTTTTTT
TRBV28	TRBJ1-5	NA	TRBD1	CASGTGTNQPQHF	TGTGCCAGCGGGACAGGGACTAATCAGCCCCAGCATTTT
TRBV7-2	TRBJ2-5	NA	NA	CASSLVAGGETQYF	TGTGCCAGCAGCTTAGTGGCAGGGGGGGAGACCCAGTACTTC
TRBV19	TRBJ2-6	NA	TRBD1	CASSMGTGGTGANVLTF	TGTGCCAGTAGTATGGGGACAGGGGGCACTGGGGCCAACGTCCTGACTTTC
TRBV28	TRBJ1-5	NA	NA	CASSAGNQPQHF	TGTGCCAGCTCTGCGGGTAATCAGCCCCAGCATTTT
TRBV5-5	TRBJ2-7	NA	TRBD2	CASSLGPGLAVGEQYF	TGTGCCAGCAGCTTGGGACCGGGACTAGCGGTGGGGGAGCAGTACTTC
TRBV3-1/TRBV3-2	TRBJ2-1	NA	TRBD2	CASSLRTSGGAGEQFF	TGTGCCAGCAGCCTAAGGACTAGCGGGGGGGCCGGTGAGCAGTTCTTC
TRBV6-5	TRBJ1-1	NA	TRBD1	CASRIIRGLDTEAFF	TGTGCCAGCAGGATCATCAGGGGGTTGGACACTGAAGCTTTCTTT